This T cell receptor (beta chain) was found in a study of blood T cell repertoires in COVID-19. About the study: There were acute and convalescent COVID-19 samples, and they came from the United States, Italy and Spain. Sources were T cells, B-cell-depleted T cells, or PBMCs; the material itself was cDNA or gDNA.

This CDR3 contains 14 residues. Germline-derived CDR1 and CDR2 are MNHEY and SVGAGI. Trimming took 6 bases from V and 7 from J; bases not matched to a gene: 5. Original handling: Nucleated cell number was recorded as an estimate derived from reference gene primer amplification. Using immunoSEQ multiplex PCR, the repertoire was profiled, and TCRdb retains in-frame clones only, with some absent. V and J calls and clone size are copied from that table; D and trimming were computed from the DNA. This sample has 170,000 or so clones; approximately 86% occur once, and the top ten carry roughly 0.53%. The chain joins TRBV6-5 to TRBJ1-4; 10 positions match TRBD1. Sequencing used peripheral blood. The receptor's source is a man aged 55-75 years with COVID-19, enrolled during active disease. CDR3 protein: CASREGQGREKLFF. The CDR3 DNA sequence: TGTGCCAGCAGGGAGGGACAGGGGCGTGAAAAACTGTTTTTT.